The present T cell receptor (beta chain) was sequenced within a study of graft-versus-host responses after intestinal transplantation. As concerns this clone: As yet, its antigen is unknown.

Assay used: immunoSEQ multiplex PCR; TCRdb lists only in-frame clones, some missing. The data contain around 95,000 clones, about 90% of them singletons. The CDR3 extends over 19 amino acids. V was pared by 0 bases and J by 0 bases, with 22 bases between. Germline V lookup: CDR1 SGHRS, CDR2 YFSETQ. The source of this sequence is a human donor who was the organ donor for an intestinal transplant. The specimen was unstimulated CD4+ T cells sorted from spleen or lymph node cells, collected before transplant. V is TRBV5-1 and J is TRBJ2-7; D is unclear. CDR3 DNA: TGCGCCAGCAGCTTGGGACCCATTAAGAGAGAGTCCCCCTCCTACGAGCAGTACTTC. Translating it yields CASSLGPIKRESPSYEQYF.